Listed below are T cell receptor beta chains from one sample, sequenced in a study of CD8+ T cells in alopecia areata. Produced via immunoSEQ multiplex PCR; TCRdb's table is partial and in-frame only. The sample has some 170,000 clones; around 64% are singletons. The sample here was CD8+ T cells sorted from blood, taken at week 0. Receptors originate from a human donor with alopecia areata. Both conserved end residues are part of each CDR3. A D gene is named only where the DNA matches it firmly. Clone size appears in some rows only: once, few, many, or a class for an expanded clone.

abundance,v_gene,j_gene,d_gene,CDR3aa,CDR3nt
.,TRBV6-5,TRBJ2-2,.,CASSRGISWELFF,TGTGCCAGCAGCCGAGGGATTTCCTGGGAGCTGTTTTTT
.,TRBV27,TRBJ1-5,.,CASSLRLRQYPRNQPQHF,TGTGCCAGCAGTCTCCGATTGAGACAGTATCCTCGCAATCAGCCCCAGCATTTT
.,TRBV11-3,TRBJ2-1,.,CASSLSHNEQFF,TGTGCCAGCAGCTTGTCACACAATGAGCAGTTCTTC
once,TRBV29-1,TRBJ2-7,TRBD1,CSVEGQGSSYEQYF,TGCAGCGTTGAAGGACAGGGGAGCTCCTACGAGCAGTACTTC
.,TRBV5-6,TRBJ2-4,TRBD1,CASRYGTGWAKNIQYF,TGTGCCAGCAGATATGGGACAGGGTGGGCCAAAAACATTCAGTACTTC
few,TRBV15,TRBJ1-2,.,CATSSTSNGGRAWGYTF,TGTGCCACCAGCAGTACCTCTAATGGAGGGCGAGCGTGGGGCTACACCTTC
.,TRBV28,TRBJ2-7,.,CASSSSVQGLYEQYF,TGTGCCAGCAGTTCCTCGGTCCAGGGGCTCTACGAGCAGTACTTC
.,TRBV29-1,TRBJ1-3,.,CSGWEGRRNTIYF,TGCAGCGGCTGGGAGGGACGTCGAAACACCATATATTTT
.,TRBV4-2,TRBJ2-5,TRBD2,CASSTRLAGGLPQETQYF,TGTGCCAGCAGCACCCGACTAGCGGGGGGGTTGCCACAAGAGACCCAGTACTTC
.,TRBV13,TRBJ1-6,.,CASSLNRANSPLHF,TGTGCCAGCAGCCTCAACAGGGCAAATTCACCCCTCCACTTT
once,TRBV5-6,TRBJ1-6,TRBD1,CASSSPGTAVNSPLHF,TGTGCCAGCAGCTCACCAGGGACAGCCGTTAATTCACCCCTCCACTTT
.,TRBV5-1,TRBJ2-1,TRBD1,CASSRTGNNEQFF,TGCGCCAGCAGCAGGACAGGGAACAATGAGCAGTTCTTC
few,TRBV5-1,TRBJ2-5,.,CASSLATNQETQYF,TGCGCCAGCAGCTTGGCTACGAATCAAGAGACCCAGTACTTC
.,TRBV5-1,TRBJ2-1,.,CASSLVSADEQFF,TGCGCCAGCAGCTTGGTTTCGGCCGATGAGCAGTTCTTC
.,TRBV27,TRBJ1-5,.,CASSFSGSGQPQHF,TGTGCCAGCAGTTTTTCAGGGAGTGGTCAGCCCCAGCATTTT
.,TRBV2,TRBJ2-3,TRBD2,CASSELAGLAGASTDTQYF,TGTGCCAGCAGTGAGTTAGCGGGACTAGCGGGTGCGAGCACAGATACGCAGTATTTT
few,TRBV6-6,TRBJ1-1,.,CASRQDSNTEAFF,TGTGCCAGCAGACAGGACTCGAACACTGAAGCTTTCTTT
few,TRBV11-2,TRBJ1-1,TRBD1,CASSLAGTEYMNTEAFF,TGTGCCAGCAGCTTAGCCGGGACAGAATACATGAACACTGAAGCTTTCTTT
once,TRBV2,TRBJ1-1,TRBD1,CASGTGPSAEAFF,TGTGCCAGTGGGACAGGGCCTTCGGCTGAAGCTTTCTTT
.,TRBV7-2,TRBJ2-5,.,CASSLAGGARGETQYF,TGTGCCAGCAGCTTAGCGGGGGGGGCGCGAGGGGAGACCCAGTACTTC
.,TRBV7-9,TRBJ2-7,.,CASSDTAGFQEQYF,TGTGCCAGCAGCGATACGGCGGGTTTTCAAGAGCAGTACTTC
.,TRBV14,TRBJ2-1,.,CASSQFHSGVGQFF,TGTGCCAGCAGCCAGTTTCATAGCGGTGTTGGGCAGTTCTTC
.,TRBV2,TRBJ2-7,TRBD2,CASRTSGGAPYEQYF,TGTGCCAGCAGGACTAGCGGGGGGGCCCCCTACGAGCAGTACTTC
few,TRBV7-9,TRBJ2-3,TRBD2,CASSSTEPGLEQYF,TGTGCCAGCAGCTCAACCGAACCGGGACTAGAGCAGTATTTT
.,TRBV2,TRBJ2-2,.,CASSEWGTGELFF,TGTGCCAGCAGTGAATGGGGCACCGGGGAGCTGTTTTTT
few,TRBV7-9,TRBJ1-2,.,CASSSRDYGYTF,TGTGCCAGCAGCTCCCGCGACTATGGCTACACCTTC
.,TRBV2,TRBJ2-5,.,CASSVGLQETQYF,TGTGCCAGCAGTGTAGGCCTCCAAGAGACCCAGTACTTC
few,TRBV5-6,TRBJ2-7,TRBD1,CASSPRTGVDYEQYF,TGTGCCAGCAGCCCTCGGACAGGGGTGGACTACGAGCAGTACTTC
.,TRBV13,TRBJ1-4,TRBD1,CASRPATGGNEKLFF,TGTGCCAGCAGACCCGCTACAGGGGGAAATGAAAAACTGTTTTTT
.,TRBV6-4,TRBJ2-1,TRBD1,CASSEQPGQGYNEQFF,TGTGCCAGCAGTGAGCAACCGGGACAGGGGTACAATGAGCAGTTCTTC
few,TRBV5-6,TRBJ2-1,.,CASSLGNEQFF,TGTGCCAGCAGCTTGGGAAATGAGCAGTTCTTC
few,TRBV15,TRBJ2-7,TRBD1,CATSTLGTDTSYEQYF,TGTGCCACCAGTACCTTGGGGACAGACACCTCCTACGAGCAGTACTTC
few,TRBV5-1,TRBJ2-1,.,CASSLGGNEQFF,TGCGCCAGCAGCTTGGGTGGGAATGAGCAGTTCTTC
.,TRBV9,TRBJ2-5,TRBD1,CASSVGDRGREEETQYF,TGTGCCAGCAGCGTGGGGGACAGGGGGCGCGAGGAGGAGACCCAGTACTTC
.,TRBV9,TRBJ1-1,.,CASSVGEGAGTEAFF,TGTGCCAGCAGCGTAGGGGAAGGGGCGGGCACTGAAGCTTTCTTT
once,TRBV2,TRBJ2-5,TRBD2,CASSNRLAGGMETQYF,TGTGCCAGCAGCAACCGACTAGCGGGGGGGATGGAGACCCAGTACTTC
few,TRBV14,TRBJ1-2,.,CASSQGWGTLRGYTF,TGTGCCAGCAGCCAAGGTTGGGGAACTTTGAGGGGCTACACCTTC
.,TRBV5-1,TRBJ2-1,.,CASSLQGRDEQFF,TGCGCCAGCAGTTTGCAGGGAAGGGATGAGCAGTTCTTC
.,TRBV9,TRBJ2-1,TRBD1,CASSVKTGVGSSYNEQFF,TGTGCCAGCAGCGTAAAGACAGGGGTAGGAAGCTCCTACAATGAGCAGTTCTTC
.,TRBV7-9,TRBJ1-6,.,CASSRDNSPLHF,TGTGCCAGCTCGCGTGATAATTCACCCCTCCACTTT
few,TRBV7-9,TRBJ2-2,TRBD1,CASSTRDRGLTGELFF,TGTGCCAGCAGCACCCGAGACAGGGGGCTCACCGGGGAGCTGTTTTTT
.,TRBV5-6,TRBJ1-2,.,CASSLGGVYYTF,TGTGCCAGCAGCTTGGGCGGAGTTTACTACACCTTC